Each of the 24 T cell receptor beta chains below was sequenced from the same sample in a study of cytomegalovirus exposure and HLA in healthy donors (dated by TCRdb to about 2017). Library generation was performed with the immunoSEQ multiplex PCR assay. A mixture of 60 forward primers for TCR Vbeta segments and 13 reverse primers for TCR Jbeta segments was used in the multiplex PCR. This immuneACCESS table, as held by TCRdb, lists in-frame sequences with V and J called but not all clones. Of the missing ones, under half trace to an unresolved V gene in checked studies; the others have no known cause. Within this sample are under 150,000 clones, with roughly 79% of them counted one time only. The ten most abundant clones make up roughly 1.9% of the sample. Sequencing used PBMCs. Source of these receptors: a woman in her 50s in good health and CMV-seronegative.

This clone appeared a single time. The genes are TRBV19 and TRBJ2-3; 8 bases fit TRBD1. The length of the CDR3 is 15 residues. The germline V gene has CDR1 LNHDA and CDR2 SQIVND (reference sequence). Unmatched junction bases numbered 11, after V lost 7 bases and J lost 5 bases. This chain's CDR3 is CASTPGGTGGDTQYF. CDR3 DNA sequence: TGTGCCAGTACTCCCGGGGGAACAGGGGGAGATACGCAGTATTTT. Drawing the rest from reference TRBV19 and TRBJ2-3, the complete variable domain is DGGITQSPKYLFRKEGQNVTLSCEQNLNHDAMYWYRQDPGQGLRLIYYSQIVNDFQKGDIAEGYSVSREKKESFPLTVTSAQKNPTAFYLCASTPGGTGGDTQYFGPGTRLTVL.

The chain recombines TRBV6-1 with TRBJ2-2; perhaps TRBD2 as D (6 bases). The CDR3 loop spans 14 amino acids. With 3 bases removed from V and 7 bases from J, the gap between germline ends came to 12 bases. The germline V gene encodes CDR1 MNHNS and CDR2 SASEGT. In DNA, the CDR3 is TGTGCCAGCAGTGAGTCCGGGGGAGGCGGGGAGCTGTTTTTT. Protein product: CASSESGGGGELFF.

The chain joins TRBV5-3 to TRBJ1-1; D is ambiguous. TRBV5-3 is flagged as an ORF with uncertain function. V was cut by 0 bases and J by 4 bases, with 13 bases left in between. The CDR3 is 15 amino acids. CDR3 amino acids: CARSLVRSRGTEAFF. In nucleotides, the CDR3 is TGTGCCAGAAGCTTGGTTCGGAGTCGTGGCACTGAAGCTTTCTTT.

The chain is built from TRBV25-1 and TRBJ1-1, with D possibly matching TRBD1 (5 bases). Trimming removed 5 bases from V and 7 bases from J, with 11 bases in between. In germline, CDR1 is MGHDK, CDR2 SYGVNS. This CDR3 is 12 amino acids long. CDR3 nucleotide sequence: TGTGCCAGCAGTCCAGCGGGGGTTGAAGCTTTCTTT. Amino acids: CASSPAGVEAFF.

The chain couples TRBV30 to TRBJ2-2; 12 bases are shared with TRBD2. Trimming cost V 2 bases and J 3 bases; bases outside gene matches: 7. Germline lookup yields CDR1 GTSNPN and CDR2 SVGIG (reference sequence). This CDR3 has 17 amino acids. DNA of the CDR3: TGTGCCTGGAGTCCAACTAGCGGGAGGTATTACACCGGGGAGCTGTTTTTT. Encoded protein: CAWSPTSGRYYTGELFF.

The chain is built from TRBV29-1 and TRBJ1-3, with D possibly TRBD1 on 6 matching bases. CDR3 size: 15 residues. V lost 7 bases and J lost 0, with 16 bases in between. Per the germline V gene, CDR1 is SQVTM and CDR2 is ANQGSEA. The DNA of the CDR3 is TGCAGCGCCGAAGGGACACCATACTCTGGAAACACCATATATTTT. Translating it yields CSAEGTPYSGNTIYF.

The CDR3 DNA follows: TGTGCCACCAGACCGGGACAGGAAGAGACCCAGTACTTC. This codes for CATRPGQEETQYF. The genes are TRBV15 and TRBJ2-5; 8 bases match TRBD1. CDR1 LNHNV and CDR2 YYDKDF come from the germline V gene (reference sequence). The CDR3 consists of 13 residues. The trim removed 6 bases at V and 3 bases at J, leaving 3 bases unmatched.

V gene TRBV27 combines with J gene TRBJ2-5, with TRBD2 identical over 12 bases. V lost 5 bases and J lost 5; bases outside the gene matches: 9. Germline assignment: CDR1 MNHEY and CDR2 SMNVEV (reference sequence). The CDR3 consists of 16 residues. The CDR3 reads CASSPPRLAGVETQYF. CDR3 coding DNA: TGTGCCAGCAGTCCCCCACGACTAGCGGGAGTGGAGACCCAGTACTTC.

The chain recombines TRBV9 with TRBJ2-2; perhaps TRBD1 as D (7 bases). Germline V gives CDR1 SGDLS, CDR2 YYNGEE. This CDR3 spans 16 amino acids. Deletions cut 0 bases from V and 6 bases from J, with 15 bases between. CDR3 in DNA: TGTGCCAGCAGCGTAGCTGGAGGGGGCTCCTCCGGGGAGCTGTTTTTT. It specifies CASSVAGGGSSGELFF.

This clone turned up a few times. This chain connects TRBV7-2 to TRBJ2-2; D call uncertain. Germline V gene lookup returns CDR1 SGHTA and CDR2 FQGNSA. Trimming took off 1 base at V and 1 base at J, with 7 bases between the two ends. There are 15 residues in the CDR3. CDR3 region: CASSLVRRNTGELFF. The CDR3 nucleotides read TGTGCCAGCAGCTTAGTTCGCAGGAACACCGGGGAGCTGTTTTTT.

This clone was seen a few times. V and J are TRBV6-5 and TRBJ2-5, with D tentatively TRBD2 (5 bases). V was cut by 2 bases and J by 4 bases, with 5 bases left in between. In germline, CDR1 is MNHEY, CDR2 SVGAGI. The CDR3 has 12 residues. DNA for the CDR3: TGTGCCAGCAGTTACGGGAGAGAGACCCAGTACTTC. It specifies CASSYGRETQYF.

The chain is built from TRBV27 and TRBJ1-2, with D maybe TRBD1 (5 bases). V shed 0 bases and J shed 5 bases, with 16 bases lying between them. The CDR3 loop spans 16 amino acids. Germline CDR1 reads MNHEY; CDR2 reads SMNVEV (reference sequence). CDR3 coding DNA: TGTGCCAGCAGTTTATCTGGCAGGGAAGCTCAATATGGCTACACCTTC. This gives the protein CASSLSGREAQYGYTF.

The rearrangement joins TRBV15 to TRBJ2-2, with 7 nucleotides matching TRBD1. V lost 3 bases and J lost 4; bases outside the gene matches: 5. CDR1 LNHNV and CDR2 YYDKDF come from the germline V gene (reference sequence). This CDR3 spans 15 amino acids. The CDR3 region is CATSSTGVGTGELFF. The CDR3 nucleotides are TGTGCCACCAGCAGTACAGGGGTGGGCACCGGGGAGCTGTTTTTT.

This sequence joins TRBV25-1 and TRBJ1-2, with a tentative D call TRBD1 (5 bases). This CDR3 is 16 amino acids long. V dropped 3 bases and J dropped 2 bases, with 16 bases sitting between them. Germline assignment: CDR1 MGHDK and CDR2 SYGVNS. CDR3 region: CASSDAGGRGNYGYTF. CDR3 nucleotides: TGTGCCAGCAGTGATGCCGGGGGTCGGGGGAACTATGGCTACACCTTC.

Only one count was recorded for this clone. This chain's CDR3 is CASSLDGPGKGIWANVLTF. The CDR3 DNA sequence: TGTGCCAGCAGCTTAGACGGTCCGGGGAAGGGTATCTGGGCCAACGTCCTGACTTTC. The V and J genes are TRBV7-9 and TRBJ2-6, with D maybe TRBD2 (5 bases). This CDR3 contains 19 residues. Looked up from germline, CDR1 is SEHNR and CDR2 is FQNEAQ (reference sequence). The V gene lost 1 base and the J gene lost 5 bases, with 21 bases spanning the gap.

CDR3 coding DNA: TGTGCCAGCAGTTTCGGAGGAACCGACGGAAGCTCCTACGAGCAGTACTTC. Residues: CASSFGGTDGSSYEQYF. V usage is TRBV27 and J usage is TRBJ2-7; a weak D match, TRBD2 (5 bases). CDR1 MNHEY and CDR2 SMNVEV come from the germline V gene (reference sequence). The CDR3 runs 17 residues. The V end was cut by 3 bases, the J end by 0 bases, with 18 bases between.

The CDR3 sequence is CASSFLASGYEQYF. DNA of the CDR3: TGTGCCAGCAGTTTTCTGGCTAGCGGGTACGAGCAGTACTTC. This chain uses TRBV27 with TRBJ2-7; 8 bases map to TRBD2. Germline V CDR1 and CDR2: MNHEY, SMNVEV (reference sequence). V lost 3 bases to trimming and J lost 4 bases; unmatched junction nucleotides: 5. The length of the CDR3 is 14 residues.

The chain employs TRBV6-6 and TRBJ2-2; 9 bases line up with TRBD1. The V gene end was trimmed by 2 bases and the J gene end by 4 bases; junction bases not matched to a gene: 2. CDR1 and CDR2 (germline): MNHNY, SVGAGI (reference sequence). The CDR3 is 15 residues long. The CDR3 DNA is TGTGCCAGCAGTTACGGGACAGGGTCCACCGGGGAGCTGTTTTTT. Amino acid sequence: CASSYGTGSTGELFF.

In its sample, this clone was seen a few times. This chain uses TRBV6-5 with TRBJ2-7; TRBD2 matches at 10 bases. Unmatched junction bases numbered 7, after V lost 6 bases and J lost 2 bases. CDR3 length: 15 residues. Germline V lookup: CDR1 MNHEY, CDR2 SVGAGI. This CDR3 reads CASRSGRVRTYEQYF. In nucleotides, the CDR3 is TGTGCCAGCAGAAGCGGGAGGGTCAGGACCTACGAGCAGTACTTC.

In regard to this clone: One end of the junction does not line up with germline, which may come from a read error. The V and J genes are TRBV7-6 and TRBJ1-5; D not certain. The CDR3 totals 14 residues. Germline assignment: CDR1 SGHVS and CDR2 FNYEAQ. The CDR3 DNA sequence: TGTGCCAGCAGCTTAAGAGGGAACAATCAGCCCCAGAATTTT. This codes for CASSLRGNNQPQNF. Full variable domain (remainder filled in from reference TRBV7-6 and TRBJ1-5): GAGVSQSPRYKVTKRGQDVALRCDPISGHVSLYWYRQALGQGPEFLTYFNYEAQQDKSGLPNDRFSAERPEGSISTLTIQRTEQRDSAMYRCASSLRGNNQPQNFGDGTRLSIL.

This rearrangement joins TRBV9 to TRBJ1-2; maybe TRBD1 (5 bases). Germline V CDR1 and CDR2: SGDLS, YYNGEE. V was clipped by 0 bases and J by 8 bases, with 20 bases between them. The length of the CDR3 is 16 residues. The CDR3 DNA reads TGTGCCAGCAGCGTAGCCAGGACGGGGCCCGGGGGAGGCTACACCTTC. It codes for CASSVARTGPGGGYTF.

The chain has TRBV13 and TRBJ1-1, with D unclear. V lost 4 bases and J lost 9, with 12 bases in between. The CDR3 runs 12 residues. Looked up from germline, CDR1 is PRHDT and CDR2 is FYEKMQ (reference sequence). Here the CDR3 reads CASSSSPGKAFF. The DNA for the CDR3 is TGTGCCAGCAGCTCCTCACCGGGAAAAGCTTTCTTT.

On this clone itself: A junction boundary mismatches the germline segment, possibly from a read error. The rearrangement links TRBV5-1 to TRBJ2-3, with a weak D call TRBD1 (6 bases). The CDR3 spans 16 residues. Per the germline V gene, CDR1 is SGHRS and CDR2 is YFSETQ. CDR3 DNA: TGCGCCAGCAGCTTGGGACAGGTTATGGACACAGATACGCGGTATTTT. Translation gives CASSLGQVMDTDTRYF.

CDR3 protein: CASSQDGTGSWADTQYF. CDR3 sequence (DNA): TGCGCCAGCAGCCAAGATGGGACAGGGAGTTGGGCAGATACGCAGTATTTT. The chain carries TRBV4-1 and TRBJ2-3; 9 bases match TRBD1. This CDR3 is built from 17 residues. V was pared by 0 bases and J by 4 bases, with 8 bases of the junction left unmatched. Germline V gene data show CDR1 as MGHRA and CDR2 as YSYEKL.